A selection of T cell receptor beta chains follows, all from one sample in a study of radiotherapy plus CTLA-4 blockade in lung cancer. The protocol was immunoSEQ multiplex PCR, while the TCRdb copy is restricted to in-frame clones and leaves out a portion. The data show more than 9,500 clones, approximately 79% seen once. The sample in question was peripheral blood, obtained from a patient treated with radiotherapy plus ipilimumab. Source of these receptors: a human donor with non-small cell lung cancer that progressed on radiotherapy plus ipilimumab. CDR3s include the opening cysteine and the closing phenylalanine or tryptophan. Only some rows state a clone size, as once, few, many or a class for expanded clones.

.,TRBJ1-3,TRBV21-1,CASSSRLLQHARNTIYF
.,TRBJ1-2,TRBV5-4,CASSLPLGGAAYGYTF
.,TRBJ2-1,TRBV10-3,CAITASGNNEQFF
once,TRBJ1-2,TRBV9,CASSLGDRPNGYTF
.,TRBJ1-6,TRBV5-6,CASSLWDWPSYNSPLHF
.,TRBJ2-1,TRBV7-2,CASSPQGARGGNEQFF
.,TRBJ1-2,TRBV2,CASRDYGYTF
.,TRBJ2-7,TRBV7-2,CASSGGTGGTEQYF
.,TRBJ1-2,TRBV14,CASSPMAGWNYGYTF
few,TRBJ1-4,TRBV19,CASSITTSTNEKLFF
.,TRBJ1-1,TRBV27,CASSFYGVNTEAFF
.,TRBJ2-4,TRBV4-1,CASSPSPTSGGAGNIQYF
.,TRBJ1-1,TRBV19,CASRQYSNTGIAEAFF
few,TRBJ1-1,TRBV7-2,CASSSQGITEAFF
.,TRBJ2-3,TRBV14,CASRGWQTTDTQYF
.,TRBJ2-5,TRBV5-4,CAGSLGLEETQYF
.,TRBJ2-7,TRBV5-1,CASRYGTGGHEQYF
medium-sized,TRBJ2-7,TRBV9,CASTGTEGYEQYF
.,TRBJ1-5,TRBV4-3,CASSQDTGGSNQPQHF
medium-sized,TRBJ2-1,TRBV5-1,CASSSGLAGGPTTYNEQFF
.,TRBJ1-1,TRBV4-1,CASSHRQEYTEAFF
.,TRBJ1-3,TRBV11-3,CASSLDRVSGNTIYF
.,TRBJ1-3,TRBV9,CASSVEGHSGNTIYF
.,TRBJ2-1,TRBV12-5,CASGLSGGSYNEQFF
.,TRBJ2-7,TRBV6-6,CASSTTARKEQYF
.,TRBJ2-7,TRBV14,CASSQAGTGLSSYEQYF
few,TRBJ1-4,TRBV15,CATREGRSDLQKLFF
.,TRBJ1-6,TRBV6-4,CASSDRGRIQDSPLHF
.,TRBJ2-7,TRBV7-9,CASSRSYEQYF
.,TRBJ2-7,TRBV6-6,CASTTTGEQYF
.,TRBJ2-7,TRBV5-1,CASGTGGQGYEQYF
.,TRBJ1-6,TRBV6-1,CASSEGTGFDNSPLHF
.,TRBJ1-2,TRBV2,CASSVGGYTF
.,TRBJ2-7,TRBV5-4,CASSGRDRDSNEQYF
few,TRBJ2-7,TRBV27,CASSLQQGAPYEQYF
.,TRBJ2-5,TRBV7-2,CASSLALRLESETQYF
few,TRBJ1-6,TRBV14,CASSHSHGGNSPLHF
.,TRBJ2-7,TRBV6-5,CASSRDYEQYF
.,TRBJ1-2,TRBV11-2,CATVRGGGYTF
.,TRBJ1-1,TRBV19,CASSTGLGGTEAFF
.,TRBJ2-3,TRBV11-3,CASSLGLAGSTDTQYF
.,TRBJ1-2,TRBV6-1,CASSEWRGPPYGYTF
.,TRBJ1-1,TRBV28,CASKSVTGGTEAFF
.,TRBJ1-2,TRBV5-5,CASSFGHHANYGYTF
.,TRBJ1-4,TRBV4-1,CASSQEGRGRGSEKLFF
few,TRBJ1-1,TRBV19,CASSAGTTEAFF
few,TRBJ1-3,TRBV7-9,CASSLAVLPTNTIYF
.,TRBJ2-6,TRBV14,CASSHVGGGASKGANVLTF
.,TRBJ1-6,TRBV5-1,CASSFEKGGISPLHF
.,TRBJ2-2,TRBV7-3,CASSASGQNTGELFF
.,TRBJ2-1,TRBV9,CASSPQGQVSRNEQFF
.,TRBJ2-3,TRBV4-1,CASSQPRRGISDTQYF
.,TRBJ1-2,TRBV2,CASSENKNYGYTF
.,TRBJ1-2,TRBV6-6,CASSKQEGYTF
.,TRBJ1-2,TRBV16,CASSQGREAYGYTF
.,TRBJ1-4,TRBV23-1,CASGTGSEKLFF
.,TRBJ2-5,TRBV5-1,CASGPSLERETQYF
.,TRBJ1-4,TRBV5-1,CASSLMGQYNEKLFF